The 17 T cell receptor beta chains below come from one sample, sequenced in a study of T cell changes during pregnancy in multiple sclerosis. Libraries were prepared by immunoSEQ multiplex PCR; TCRdb keeps only in-frame clonotypes and omits some of them. The data contain about 31,000 clones, 85% to 95% of them singletons. This specimen was CD4+ T cells from peripheral blood mononuclear cells, taken in the second trimester of pregnancy. These TCRs come from a female donor with multiple sclerosis, enrolled in a pregnancy study.

V usage is TRBV5-1 and J usage is TRBJ1-3; no clear D gene. Trimming took 4 bases from V and 0 from J, leaving 11 bases between them. The length of the CDR3 is 15 residues. CDR1 is SGHRS, CDR2 YFSETQ, per germline. CDR3 residues: CASSVRSSSGNTIYF. The CDR3, as DNA: TGCGCCAGCAGCGTGCGGTCCAGCTCTGGAAACACCATATATTTT.

This clone showed up just once. The CDR3 DNA is TGTGCCAGCTCGCTGCAGGGCCCTAGCGGGGGGACTCGGACGACAAGGACTTACAATGAGCAGTTCTTC. Protein sequence: CASSLQGPSGGTRTTRTYNEQFF. The chain uses TRBV18 and TRBJ2-1; 11 bases line up with TRBD2. CDR3 size: 23 residues. The germline gives CDR1 KGHSH, CDR2 LQKENI. V dropped 6 bases and J dropped 4; count of bases not matched to a gene: 29.

The genes are TRBV5-1 and TRBJ1-1; D may be TRBD1 (5 bases). V was shortened by 4 bases and J by 1 base, with 11 bases between the two germline ends. The CDR3 contains 14 residues. Germline CDR1 and CDR2: SGHRS and YFSETQ. The CDR3 sequence: CASSPGVANTEAFF. DNA of the CDR3: TGCGCCAGCAGCCCGGGGGTCGCGAACACTGAAGCTTTCTTT.

The chain's CDR3 is CASSTSGRIYNEQFF. For the CDR3, the DNA is TGTGCCAGCAGTACTAGCGGGCGGATTTACAATGAGCAGTTCTTC. The V call is TRBV2, the J call TRBJ2-1; 9 nucleotides align to TRBD2. Trimming took 5 bases from V and 4 from J; bases not matched to a gene: 6. This CDR3 is built from 15 residues. The germline V gene encodes CDR1 SNHLY and CDR2 FYNNEI.

This chain links TRBV19 with TRBJ1-2; TRBD1 matches 12 bases. There are 17 residues in the CDR3. Germline CDR1 and CDR2: LNHDA and SQIVND (reference sequence). The ends lost 4 bases at V and 4 bases at J; junction bases unmatched: 10. The CDR3 DNA reads TGTGCCAGTAGTACTCGGGACAGGGGGCGGATACGCTATGGCTACACCTTC. This sequence encodes CASSTRDRGRIRYGYTF. Using reference TRBV19 and TRBJ1-2 for the parts outside the CDR3, the full variable domain is DGGITQSPKYLFRKEGQNVTLSCEQNLNHDAMYWYRQDPGQGLRLIYYSQIVNDFQKGDIAEGYSVSREKKESFPLTVTSAQKNPTAFYLCASSTRDRGRIRYGYTFGSGTRLTVV.

This clone was seen only once. This sequence joins TRBV6-5 and TRBJ2-1; 13 bases fit TRBD2. Germline-derived CDR1 and CDR2 are MNHEY and SVGAGI. V trimming: 3 bases; J trimming: 8 bases; junction bases outside the gene matches: 4. The CDR3 contains 15 residues. The CDR3: CASSYWTSGSHEQFF. The CDR3 DNA follows: TGTGCCAGCAGTTATTGGACTAGCGGGAGTCATGAGCAGTTCTTC.

The V gene is TRBV5-1, the J gene TRBJ2-7, with D possibly being TRBD1 (8 bases). V was clipped by 4 bases and J by 5 bases, with 16 bases between them. Per germline, CDR1 SGHRS and CDR2 YFSETQ. CDR3 size: 14 residues. This CDR3 is CASSEQAGQDEQYF. The CDR3 DNA reads TGCGCCAGCAGCGAGCAAGCGGGACAGGACGAGCAGTACTTC. Filled out from reference TRBV5-1 and TRBJ2-7, the complete variable domain reads KAGVTQTPRYLIKTRGQQVTLSCSPISGHRSVSWYQQTPGQGLQFLFEYFSETQRNKGNFPGRFSGRQFSNSRSEMNVSTLELGDSALYLCASSEQAGQDEQYFGPGTRLTVT.

The table lists this clone with a count of one. J is TRBJ2-5 and V is TRBV5-4; D remains ambiguous. Trimming took 0 bases from V and 0 from J, leaving 6 bases between them. The CDR3 spans 14 residues. Germline V lookup: CDR1 SGHNT, CDR2 YYREEE (reference sequence). CDR3 sequence: CASSLGLHQETQYF. The DNA for the CDR3 is TGTGCCAGCAGCTTGGGTCTACACCAAGAGACCCAGTACTTC.

V gene TRBV6-6 combines with J gene TRBJ1-4; 7 nucleotides align to TRBD1. Per germline, CDR1 MNHNY and CDR2 SVGAGI (reference sequence). The CDR3 length is 14 residues. The V gene end was trimmed by 6 bases and the J gene end by 8 bases; junction bases not matched to a gene: 9. CDR3 nucleotides: TGTGCCAGCAGACCCACAGGGGCGGGGGAAAAACTGTTTTTT. Protein product: CASRPTGAGEKLFF.

The J gene is TRBJ2-3, the V gene TRBV4-1, with TRBD1 matching 10 bases. The CDR3 totals 16 residues. V was pared by 3 bases and J by 5 bases, with 8 bases of the junction left unmatched. From germline, CDR1 is MGHRA and CDR2 YSYEKL. The CDR3 DNA reads TGCGCCAGCAGCCAGAAAGGACAGGGGGAAAGAGATACGCAGTATTTT. Translated, it gives CASSQKGQGERDTQYF.

This clone was counted a few times. J is TRBJ1-4 and V is TRBV19; 7 bases line up with TRBD1. This CDR3 is built from 15 residues. V lost 10 bases and J lost 8; bases outside the gene matches: 16. CDR1 and CDR2 from the germline V gene are LNHDA and SQIVND (reference sequence). The CDR3 loop is CATERVGAGGEKLFF. CDR3 DNA sequence: TGTGCCACCGAGAGGGTAGGGGCAGGGGGAGAAAAACTGTTTTTT.

By sample share, this clone is medium-sized (0.01 to 0.1%). Other DNA sequences in the same sample also yield this CDR3. V gene TRBV6-4 combines with J gene TRBJ1-2, with TRBD1 matching over 7 bases. The J segment lost 2 bases and the V segment lost 3 bases, leaving 0 bases of the junction unmatched. Germline CDR1 MRHNA, CDR2 SNTAGT. CDR3 length equals 13 residues. DNA of the CDR3: TGTGCCAGCAGTGAGACAGGGAACTATGGCTACACCTTC. Amino acids: CASSETGNYGYTF.

The V and J genes are TRBV28 and TRBJ2-5; D may be TRBD1 (6 bases). Trimming stripped 5 bases from V and 4 bases from J, with 11 bases between. The CDR3 runs to 13 residues. Germline V gene sequence: CDR1 MDHEN, CDR2 SYDVKM. The CDR3 is CASSRGTPETQYF. In nucleotides, the CDR3 is TGTGCCAGCAGTCGAGGGACACCAGAGACCCAGTACTTC.

The J gene is TRBJ2-6, the V gene TRBV15; tentative D call: TRBD1 (5 bases). Trimming shortened V by 0 bases and J by 2 bases, and 5 bases separated the two germline ends. Germline V gives CDR1 LNHNV, CDR2 YYDKDF (reference sequence). CDR3 length: 15 residues. The CDR3 loop is CATSRDRAGANVLTF. CDR3 coding DNA: TGTGCCACCAGCAGAGACAGGGCTGGGGCCAACGTCCTGACTTTC.

J is TRBJ2-3 and V is TRBV11-2; a possible D gene is TRBD2 (5 bases). This CDR3 is built from 17 residues. The germline gives CDR1 SGHAT, CDR2 FQNNGV. V lost 0 bases, J lost 2 bases, and 15 bases lay in between. This CDR3 is CASSLEVSGLSTDTQYF. In DNA, the CDR3 is TGTGCCAGCAGCTTAGAAGTAAGCGGCCTTTCCACAGATACGCAGTATTTT.

In its sample, this clone was seen once. This sequence joins TRBV28 and TRBJ1-5; 7 bases are a match to TRBD1. The CDR3 has 13 amino acids. The germline CDR1 and CDR2 sequences are MDHEN and SYDVKM. V trimming: 7 bases; J trimming: 7 bases; junction bases outside the gene matches: 7. The CDR3 DNA reads as TGTGCCAGCAAGCCAGGGGGTCGGCAGCCCCAGCATTTT. Protein: CASKPGGRQPQHF.

The genes are TRBV7-7 and TRBJ2-7; TRBD2 aligns across 8 bases. Germline V CDR1 and CDR2: SSHAT, FNYEAQ (reference sequence). The CDR3 length is 17 residues. Germline trimming cut 6 bases from V and 1 base from J; bases unmatched to any gene: 14. CDR3 in DNA: TGTGCCAGCAGTCCACCCCCAAGCGGGAGTGTATCCTACGAGCAGTACTTC. It yields the protein CASSPPPSGSVSYEQYF.